A single sample is the source of the 21 T cell receptor beta chains below, sequenced in a study of cytomegalovirus exposure and HLA in healthy donors. 13 Jbeta primers and 60 Vbeta primers were used for the PCR. Produced via immunoSEQ multiplex PCR; TCRdb's table is partial and in-frame only. The sample yields around 130,000 clones, 80% seen once. Sequenced material: PBMCs. These TCRs come from a man aged 40-49 years in good health and CMV-seronegative.

V gene TRBV6-8 combines with J gene TRBJ2-7, with D perhaps matching TRBD1 (6 bases). CDR1 and CDR2 from the germline V gene are MNHGY and SAAAGT. V gave up 9 bases and J gave up 8 bases, with 14 bases separating them. This CDR3 contains 11 residues. CDR3 sequence: CARHRDGKQYF. DNA for the CDR3: TGTGCCAGACACAGGGACGGCAAGCAGTACTTC.

The V call is TRBV30, the J call TRBJ2-2; D not certain. The V gene's germline CDR1 is GTSNPN and CDR2 SVGIG (reference sequence). Trimming removed 4 bases from V and 6 bases from J, with 9 bases in between. CDR3 length: 12 amino acids. The CDR3 DNA reads as TGTGCCTGGACCAATTTCCCCGGGGAGCTGTTTTTT. It translates to CAWTNFPGELFF.

J is TRBJ1-4 and V is TRBV7-8; D remains unclear. V lost 5 bases and J lost 10, with 8 bases in between. The CDR3 covers 11 residues. Looked up from germline, CDR1 is SGHVS and CDR2 is FQNEAQ. The CDR3 here is CASSIVGKLFF. The CDR3 nucleotides are TGTGCCAGCAGCATCGTCGGAAAACTGTTTTTT. Looking up the rest from reference TRBV7-8 and TRBJ1-4 gives the full variable domain: GAGVSQSPRYKVAKRGQDVALRCDPISGHVSLFWYQQALGQGPEFLTYFQNEAQLDKSGLPSDRFFAERPEGSVSTLKIQRTQQEDSAVYLCASSIVGKLFFGSGTQLSVL.

The V gene is TRBV14, the J gene TRBJ2-3; maybe TRBD2 (6 bases). Per the germline V gene, CDR1 is SGHDN and CDR2 is FVKESK. The V and J ends lost 1 base and 6 bases respectively, with 17 bases between them. This CDR3 is built from 16 residues. CDR3 residues: CASSQGGGLTRDTQYF. CDR3 DNA: TGTGCCAGCAGCCAAGGTGGGGGACTCACCAGGGATACGCAGTATTTT.

The V call is TRBV18, the J call TRBJ1-5; D unclear. CDR1 is KGHSH and CDR2 is LQKENI in the germline V gene. The CDR3 is 12 residues long. Trimming took off 4 bases at V and 7 bases at J, with 8 bases between the two ends. The CDR3 spells CASSLPGQPQHF. The CDR3 nucleotides read TGTGCCAGCTCACTGCCCGGGCAGCCCCAGCATTTT.

J is TRBJ1-2 and V is TRBV6-1, with a tentative D call TRBD1 (5 bases). The CDR3 loop spans 15 amino acids. CDR1 and CDR2 from the germline V gene are MNHNS and SASEGT. Trimming left V 4 bases short and J 6 bases short, with 18 bases between. CDR3 DNA: TGTGCCAGCAGTGCTGGGGCCCCGCGGGGAGATGGCTACACCTTC. Its protein product is CASSAGAPRGDGYTF.

V is TRBV30 and J is TRBJ1-1; D remains ambiguous. In germline, CDR1 is GTSNPN, CDR2 SVGIG (reference sequence). Trimming took 3 bases from V and 3 from J, leaving 11 bases between them. CDR3 length equals 13 residues. CDR3 residues: CAWSWVGDTEAFF. In nucleotides, the CDR3 is TGTGCCTGGAGCTGGGTCGGAGACACTGAAGCTTTCTTT. Filled out from reference TRBV30 and TRBJ1-1, the complete variable domain reads SQTIHQWPATLVQPVGSPLSLECTVEGTSNPNLYWYRQAAGRGLQLLFYSVGIGQISSEVPQNLSASRPQDRQFILSSKKLLLSDSGFYLCAWSWVGDTEAFFGQGTRLTVV.

With respect to this clone: This specimen includes other DNA sequences encoding the same CDR3. The chain employs TRBV6-1 and TRBJ1-1; no clear D. CDR1 MNHNS and CDR2 SASEGT come from the germline V gene. V shed 4 bases and J shed 2 bases, with 5 bases lying between them. The CDR3 extends over 12 amino acids. CDR3 nucleotides: TGTGCCAGCAGTGCAGGAAACACTGAAGCTTTCTTT. Encoded protein: CASSAGNTEAFF.

This clone was seen more than once but under ten times. This chain connects TRBV7-8 to TRBJ2-3; TRBD2 aligns across 7 bases. The V and J ends lost 1 base and 6 bases, in that order; junction bases with no gene match: 10. This CDR3 spans 16 amino acids. In germline, CDR1 is SGHVS, CDR2 FQNEAQ. The CDR3 sequence: CASSLGLAGAYDTQYF. CDR3 sequence (DNA): TGTGCCAGCAGCTTAGGACTAGCTGGTGCCTATGATACGCAGTATTTT.

This sequence joins TRBV9 and TRBJ2-7; D is possibly TRBD2 (5 bases). Trimming stripped 1 base from V and 5 bases from J, with 13 bases between. The CDR3 is 14 residues long. Germline assignment: CDR1 SGDLS and CDR2 YYNGEE. Written as DNA, the CDR3 is TGTGCCAGCAGCGTACCCGGGAACCTCCACGAGCAGTACTTC. It codes for CASSVPGNLHEQYF.

V usage is TRBV19 and J usage is TRBJ1-1; D possibly corresponds to TRBD1 (6 bases). CDR1 and CDR2 from the germline V gene are LNHDA and SQIVND (reference sequence). Trimming left V 5 bases short and J 3 bases short, with 10 bases between. This CDR3 has 13 amino acids. The CDR3 nucleotides are TGTGCCAGTAGTGCGAAGGGGGACACTGAAGCTTTCTTT. Translating it yields CASSAKGDTEAFF.

The chain carries TRBV18 and TRBJ2-1, with D possibly matching TRBD1 (6 bases). Germline CDR1 is KGHSH and CDR2 is LQKENI. Trimming took 1 base from V and 8 from J, leaving 15 bases between them. This CDR3 comprises 15 residues. DNA for the CDR3: TGTGCCAGCTCACCACGAGGGGGTCCGACCGATGAGCAGTTCTTC. Protein sequence: CASSPRGGPTDEQFF.

V is TRBV7-2 and J is TRBJ2-7, with 16 bases that match TRBD2. Looked up from germline, CDR1 is SGHTA and CDR2 is FQGNSA. J gave up 6 bases and V 3 bases, and 8 bases lay outside the gene matches. There are 17 residues in the CDR3. The CDR3 spells CASSLAGTSGRALEQYF. DNA for the CDR3: TGTGCCAGCAGCTTGGCGGGGACTAGCGGGAGGGCCCTCGAGCAGTACTTC.

The chain employs TRBV2 and TRBJ1-5; 8 bases line up with TRBD1. Germline CDR1 reads SNHLY; CDR2 reads FYNNEI. V lost 6 bases and J lost 1; bases outside the gene matches: 2. The CDR3 is 14 residues long. CDR3 DNA: TGTGCCAGCAGCAGGGGGCGAAGCAATCAGCCCCAGCATTTT. This sequence encodes CASSRGRSNQPQHF.

This chain joins TRBV7-2 and TRBJ2-7; TRBD2 agrees at 7 bases. CDR3 size: 15 residues. With 4 bases clipped from V and 0 bases from J, the junction kept 6 bases outside the gene matches. The germline V gene encodes CDR1 SGHTA and CDR2 FQGNSA. The CDR3 is CASSSPQRDSYEQYF. The CDR3 region has the DNA TGTGCCAGCAGCTCGCCGCAGCGGGACTCCTACGAGCAGTACTTC.

The CDR3 loop reads CASSRDSNYGYTF. The CDR3 DNA is TGTGCCAGCAGCAGGGACAGTAACTATGGCTACACCTTC. The chain joins TRBV5-6 to TRBJ1-2, with 7 bases that match TRBD1. The CDR3 runs 13 residues. Trimming removed 4 bases from V and 1 base from J; junction bases left unmatched: 1. From germline, CDR1 is SGHDT and CDR2 YYEEEE.

This clone has more than one count but fewer than ten. The chain links TRBV19 to TRBJ2-7, with 10 bases identical to TRBD1. The CDR3 length is 15 residues. CDR1 is LNHDA and CDR2 is SQIVND in the germline V gene (reference sequence). V shed 5 bases, J shed 5 bases, and the junction held 9 bases outside the gene matches. The CDR3 coding sequence is TGTGCCAGTAGTTCCCTGGGACAGGGGTTCGACGAGCAGTACTTC. Translated: CASSSLGQGFDEQYF.

V and J are TRBV9 and TRBJ2-1; no clear D gene. Trimming cost V 0 bases and J 0 bases, with 7 bases left between them. Germline CDR1 reads SGDLS; CDR2 reads YYNGEE. The CDR3 totals 15 residues. The CDR3 coding sequence is TGTGCCAGCAGCGTAGTTGACTTCTCCTACAATGAGCAGTTCTTC. Translation gives CASSVVDFSYNEQFF.

The rearrangement joins TRBV7-2 to TRBJ2-7, with 11 bases aligning to TRBD2. The CDR3 extends over 16 amino acids. The germline V gene encodes CDR1 SGHTA and CDR2 FQGNSA. Germline trimming cut 3 bases from V and 3 bases from J; bases unmatched to any gene: 7. The DNA for the CDR3 is TGTGCCAGCAGCTTTTCCGGGACTAGCGGACACTACGAGCAGTACTTC. Translating it yields CASSFSGTSGHYEQYF.

The V gene is TRBV30, the J gene TRBJ2-3, with 10 bases fitting TRBD2. The germline CDR1 and CDR2 sequences are GTSNPN and SVGIG (reference sequence). The V gene end was trimmed by 0 bases and the J gene end by 4 bases; junction bases not matched to a gene: 4. The CDR3 sequence is 15 residues long. The CDR3 nucleotides read TGTGCCTGGAGTGTCCTAGCGGGGGAATCAGATACGCAGTATTTT. This gives the protein CAWSVLAGESDTQYF. The entire variable domain, with the rest obtained from reference TRBV30 and TRBJ2-3, is as follows: SQTIHQWPATLVQPVGSPLSLECTVEGTSNPNLYWYRQAAGRGLQLLFYSVGIGQISSEVPQNLSASRPQDRQFILSSKKLLLSDSGFYLCAWSVLAGESDTQYFGPGTRLTVL.

This clone has a handful of counts. This chain connects TRBV5-1 to TRBJ1-1; TRBD1 matches 7 bases. CDR3 size: 15 residues. The ends lost 3 bases at V and 1 base at J; junction bases unmatched: 6. Germline-derived CDR1 and CDR2 are SGHRS and YFSETQ. The CDR3 sequence is CASSSTGTGNTEAFF. CDR3 DNA sequence: TGCGCCAGCAGCTCGACAGGGACGGGGAACACTGAAGCTTTCTTT.